This T cell receptor (beta chain) is drawn from a study of T cells after yellow fever vaccination. This clonotype showed up many times. TCRdb analysed the 5' RACE reads with MiXCR anew, one entry per CDR3 protein. The table records approximately 350,000 distinct CDR3 sequences, more than 9% of them present only once. This specimen consisted of PBMCs, obtained on the day of the first yellow fever vaccination. The clonotype comes from a man younger than 35 who received the YFV17D yellow fever vaccine.

CDR3 coding DNA: TGCGCCAGCAGCTTGGGGCAGAGCTCTGGAAACACCATATATTTT. Translated, it gives CASSLGQSSGNTIYF. V is TRBV5-1 and J is TRBJ1-3; unclear D gene. CDR1 and CDR2 from the germline V gene are SGHRS and YFSETQ. The CDR3 consists of 15 residues. Trimming stripped 0 bases from V and 0 bases from J, with 7 bases between.